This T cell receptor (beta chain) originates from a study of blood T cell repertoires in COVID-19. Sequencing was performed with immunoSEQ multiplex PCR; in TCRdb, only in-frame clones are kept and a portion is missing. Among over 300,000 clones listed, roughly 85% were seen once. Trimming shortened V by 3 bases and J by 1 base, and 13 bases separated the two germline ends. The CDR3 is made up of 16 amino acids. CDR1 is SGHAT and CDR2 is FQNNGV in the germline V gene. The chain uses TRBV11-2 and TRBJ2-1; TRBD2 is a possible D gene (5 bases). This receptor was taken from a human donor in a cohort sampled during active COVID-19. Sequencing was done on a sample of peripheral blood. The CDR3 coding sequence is TGTGCCAGCAGCTTTACGGACTTTTTTTCCTACAATGAGCAGTTCTTC. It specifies CASSFTDFFSYNEQFF. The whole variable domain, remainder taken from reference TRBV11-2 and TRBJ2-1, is EAGVAQSPRYKIIEKRQSVAFWCNPISGHATLYWYQQILGQGPKLLIQFQNNGVVDDSQLPKDRFSAERLKGVDSTLKIQPAKLEDSAVYLCASSFTDFFSYNEQFFGPGTRLTVL.